This T cell receptor (beta chain) is drawn from a study of blood T cell repertoires in COVID-19. Looking at the study overall: Spain, Italy and the United States supplied samples that represented acute and convalescent COVID-19.

This CDR3 has 16 residues. Germline assignment: CDR1 SEHNR and CDR2 FQNEAQ (reference sequence). The germline V and J ends were trimmed by 0 bases and 3 bases, with 15 bases remaining between them. Authors' analysis steps: Reference gene primer amplification in the assay estimated nucleated cell counts. This table comes from immunoSEQ multiplex PCR, and its TCRdb copy is limited to in-frame clones, with some not included. That table supplies the V and J calls and clone size; D and trimming were determined from the DNA. The sample contains 160,000 or so clones, roughly 89% of which appear only once. The gene calls are TRBV7-9 and TRBJ2-7; D perhaps matches TRBD2 (6 bases). The receptor's source is a woman in her 70s with COVID-19, enrolled during active disease. Source material: peripheral blood. The CDR3 bases are TGTGCCAGCAGCTTAGCTACGGAGGGGCCCCTCTACGAGCAGTACTTC. This sequence encodes CASSLATEGPLYEQYF.